This paragraph reports one T cell receptor (beta chain). These data originate in a study of vaccination and CD4 T cells after COVID-19. Study context: With a range of 35 to 161, the median interval from diagnosis to drawing post-COVID samples was approximately 100 days.

J lost 5 bases, V lost 5 bases, and 6 bases had no gene match. Per the germline V gene, CDR1 is SGHTA and CDR2 is FQGNSA. The CDR3 is made up of 15 amino acids. TCRdb fed the PCR reads into MiXCR, producing one record per CDR3 protein. The sample has more than 20,000 distinct CDR3 sequences, 45% to 65% seen once; the top ten hold 1% to 1.2%. The V and J genes are TRBV7-2 and TRBJ2-1, with 10 bases matching TRBD2. Source: CD4+ T cells from blood, taken before SARS-CoV-2 vaccination. This clonotype was obtained from a human donor who had recovered from COVID-19. CDR3 in amino acids: CASSLASGSHNEQFF. CDR3 in DNA: TGTGCCAGCAGCCTCGCTAGCGGGAGCCACAATGAGCAGTTCTTC.